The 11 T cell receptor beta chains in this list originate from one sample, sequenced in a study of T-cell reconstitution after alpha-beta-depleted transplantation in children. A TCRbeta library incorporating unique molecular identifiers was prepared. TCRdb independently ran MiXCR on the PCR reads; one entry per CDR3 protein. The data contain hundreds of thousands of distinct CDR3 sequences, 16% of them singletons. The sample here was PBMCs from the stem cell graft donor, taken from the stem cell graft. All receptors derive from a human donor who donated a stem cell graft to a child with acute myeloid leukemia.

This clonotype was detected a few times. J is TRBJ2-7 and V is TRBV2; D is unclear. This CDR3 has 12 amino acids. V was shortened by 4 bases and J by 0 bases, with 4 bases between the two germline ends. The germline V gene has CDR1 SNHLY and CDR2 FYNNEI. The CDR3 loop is CASSGVSYEQYV. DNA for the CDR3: TGTGCCAGCAGTGGGGTCTCCTACGAGCAGTACGTC.

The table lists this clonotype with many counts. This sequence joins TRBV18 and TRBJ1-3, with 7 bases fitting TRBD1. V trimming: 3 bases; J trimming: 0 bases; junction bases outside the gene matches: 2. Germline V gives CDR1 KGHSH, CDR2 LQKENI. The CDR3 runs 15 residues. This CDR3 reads CASSPGQSSGNTIYF. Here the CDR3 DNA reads TGTGCCAGCTCACCGGGACAGAGCTCTGGAAACACCATATATTTT.

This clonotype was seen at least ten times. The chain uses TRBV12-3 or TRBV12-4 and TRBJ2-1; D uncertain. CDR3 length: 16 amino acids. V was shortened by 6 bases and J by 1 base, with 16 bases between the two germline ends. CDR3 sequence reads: CASSPYDLLSYNEQFF. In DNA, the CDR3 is TGTGCCAGCAGCCCCTACGATCTACTATCCTACAATGAGCAGTTCTTC.

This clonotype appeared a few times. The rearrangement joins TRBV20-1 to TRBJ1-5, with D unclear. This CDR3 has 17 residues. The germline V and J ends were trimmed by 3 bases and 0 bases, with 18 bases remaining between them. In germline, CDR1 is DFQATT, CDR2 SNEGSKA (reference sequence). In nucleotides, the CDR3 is TGCAGTGCTAGCGGAGGGTTGTTGGGGAATAGCAATCAGCCCCAGCATTTT. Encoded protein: CSASGGLLGNSNQPQHF.

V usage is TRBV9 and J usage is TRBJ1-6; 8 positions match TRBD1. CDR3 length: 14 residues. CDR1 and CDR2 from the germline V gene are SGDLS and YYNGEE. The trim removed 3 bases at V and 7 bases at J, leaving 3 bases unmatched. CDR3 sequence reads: CASSATGANSPLHF. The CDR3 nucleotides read TGTGCCAGCAGCGCGACAGGGGCAAATTCACCCCTCCACTTT.

CDR3 in amino acids: CASSEAGQGSYNEQFF. In nucleotides, the CDR3 is TGTGCCAGCAGTGAAGCGGGACAGGGTTCCTACAATGAGCAGTTCTTC. The chain joins TRBV6-1 to TRBJ2-1; 9 nucleotides align to TRBD1. V was clipped by 0 bases and J by 1 base; unmatched bases: 1. Germline V CDR1 and CDR2: MNHNS, SASEGT. The CDR3 extends over 16 amino acids.

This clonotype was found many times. The CDR3: CAISEPTGMNTEAFF. The CDR3 region has the DNA TGTGCCATCAGTGAGCCGACAGGGATGAACACTGAAGCTTTCTTT. The rearrangement joins TRBV10-3 to TRBJ1-1; 7 nucleotides match TRBD1. J gave up 0 bases and V 2 bases, and 3 bases lay outside the gene matches. This CDR3 is built from 15 residues. Germline V gene lookup returns CDR1 ENHRY and CDR2 SYGVKD.

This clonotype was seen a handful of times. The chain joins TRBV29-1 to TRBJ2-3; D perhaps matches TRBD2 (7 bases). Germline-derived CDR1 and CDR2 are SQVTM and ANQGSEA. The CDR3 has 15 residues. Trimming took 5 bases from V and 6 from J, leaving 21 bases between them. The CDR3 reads CSVSRGGSLGDTQYF. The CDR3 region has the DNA TGCAGCGTTTCTAGGGGGGGGTCCCTGGGGGATACGCAGTATTTT.

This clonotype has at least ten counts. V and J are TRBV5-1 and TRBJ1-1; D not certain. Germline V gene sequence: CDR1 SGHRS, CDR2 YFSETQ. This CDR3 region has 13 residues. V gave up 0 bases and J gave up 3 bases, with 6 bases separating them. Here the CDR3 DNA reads TGCGCCAGCAGCTTGGTAGGATACACTGAAGCTTTCTTT. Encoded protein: CASSLVGYTEAFF.

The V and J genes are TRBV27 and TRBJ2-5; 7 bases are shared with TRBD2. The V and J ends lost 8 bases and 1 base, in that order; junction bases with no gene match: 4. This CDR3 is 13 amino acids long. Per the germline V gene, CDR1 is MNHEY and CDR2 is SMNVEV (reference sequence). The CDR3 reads CASSGLLQETQYF. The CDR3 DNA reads TGTGCCAGCTCGGGACTACTCCAAGAGACCCAGTACTTC.

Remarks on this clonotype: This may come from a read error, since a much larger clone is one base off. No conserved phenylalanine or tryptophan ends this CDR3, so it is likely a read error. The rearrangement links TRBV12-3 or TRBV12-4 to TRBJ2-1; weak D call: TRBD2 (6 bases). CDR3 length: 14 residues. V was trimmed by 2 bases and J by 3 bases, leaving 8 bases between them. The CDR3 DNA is TGTGCCAGCAGTTTACCCGGGGGCTACAATGAGCAGTTCGTC. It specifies CASSLPGGYNEQFV.